The 9 T cell receptor beta chains below all came from one sample that was sequenced in a study of T cell changes during pregnancy in multiple sclerosis. Using immunoSEQ multiplex PCR, the repertoire was profiled, and TCRdb retains in-frame clones only, with some absent. The data contain 80,000 to 100,000 clones, 85% to 95% of them singletons. The sample here was peripheral blood, taken in the first trimester of pregnancy. Receptor source: a female donor with multiple sclerosis, enrolled in a pregnancy study.

The rearrangement uses TRBV18 and TRBJ2-7; 9 bases are a match to TRBD2. Germline CDR1 KGHSH, CDR2 LQKENI. J was trimmed by 7 bases and V by 3 bases; bases with no gene match: 10. There are 15 residues in the CDR3. DNA of the CDR3: TGTGCCAGCTCACCCCGTGGGACTAGCTTGCAAGAGCAGTACTTC. It codes for CASSPRGTSLQEQYF.

V and J are TRBV6-6 and TRBJ1-3; 8 nucleotides align to TRBD1. The CDR3 runs 14 residues. The V and J ends lost 5 bases and 7 bases, in that order; junction bases with no gene match: 7. The germline V gene has CDR1 MNHNY and CDR2 SVGAGI (reference sequence). The CDR3 DNA reads as TGTGCCAGCAGTCGGGGGACAGGCCTGAACACCATATATTTT. This encodes CASSRGTGLNTIYF.

As DNA, the CDR3 is TGTGCCAGCAGTTACATTTCAGGCGTCTCCTACAATGAGCAGTTCTTC. Its protein product is CASSYISGVSYNEQFF. The V and J genes are TRBV6-5 and TRBJ2-1; D call uncertain. CDR3 size: 16 residues. The germline CDR1 and CDR2 sequences are MNHEY and SVGAGI. Trimming pared 2 bases from V and 0 bases from J, leaving 11 bases between.

The gene calls are TRBV7-2 and TRBJ1-5; D is unresolved. Looked up from germline, CDR1 is SGHTA and CDR2 is FQGNSA. Between the trimmed V and J ends, which lost 5 bases and 8 bases, there was a span of 13 bases. The CDR3 totals 13 residues. CDR3 amino acids: CASSKTPEEPQHF. CDR3 nucleotide sequence: TGTGCCAGCAGCAAGACCCCAGAGGAGCCCCAGCATTTT. Combining the CDR3 with reference TRBV7-2 and TRBJ1-5 gives the whole variable domain GAGVSQSPSNKVTEKGKDVELRCDPISGHTALYWYRQSLGQGLEFLIYFQGNSAPDKSGLPSDRFSAERTGGSVSTLTIQRTQQEDSAVYLCASSKTPEEPQHFGDGTRLSIL.

The genes are TRBV19 and TRBJ1-5; 7 bases match TRBD1. The CDR3 sequence is 14 residues long. Trimming took 7 bases from V and 1 from J; bases not matched to a gene: 4. CDR1 and CDR2 (germline): LNHDA, SQIVND (reference sequence). The CDR3 spells CASTMDRSNQPQHF. CDR3 bases: TGTGCCAGTACCATGGACAGGAGCAATCAGCCCCAGCATTTT.

The V call is TRBV2, the J call TRBJ2-3; the D is unclear. CDR1 and CDR2 (germline): SNHLY, FYNNEI. This CDR3 contains 13 residues. V dropped 4 bases and J dropped 1 base, with 6 bases sitting between them. The chain's CDR3 is CASSGPGTDTQYF. CDR3 bases: TGTGCCAGCAGTGGGCCCGGCACAGATACGCAGTATTTT.

The V and J genes are TRBV5-1 and TRBJ2-5; tentatively, D is TRBD1 (6 bases). In germline, CDR1 is SGHRS, CDR2 YFSETQ. CDR3 length equals 14 residues. Trimming left V 2 bases short and J 6 bases short, with 14 bases between. CDR3 loop: CASSFGEQGKTQYF. The CDR3 nucleotides read TGCGCCAGCAGCTTTGGGGAACAGGGAAAGACCCAGTACTTC.

V and J are TRBV6-1 and TRBJ1-4, with D unresolved. The germline V gene has CDR1 MNHNS and CDR2 SASEGT. The V end lost 3 bases, the J end lost 6 bases, and 8 bases lay between the germline ends. The CDR3 is made up of 13 amino acids. The CDR3 sequence is CASSDPPDEKLFF. The CDR3 nucleotides read TGTGCCAGCAGTGATCCACCAGATGAAAAACTGTTTTTT.

In its sample, this clone was seen once. The rearrangement joins TRBV7-2 to TRBJ2-1, with 10 bases identical to TRBD2. V shed 9 bases and J 4 bases; nucleotides not matched to a gene: 3. This CDR3 comprises 13 residues. Germline V CDR1 and CDR2: SGHTA, FQGNSA. CDR3 loop: CASGLAVYNEQFF. CDR3 in DNA: TGTGCCAGTGGACTAGCGGTTTACAATGAGCAGTTCTTC.